This T cell receptor beta chain is from a study of cytomegalovirus exposure and HLA in healthy donors. In the study overall: There were roughly 110 million unique TCR beta sequences, drawn from about 190 million T cells, in an earlier analysis. General study findings and limits: Later analysis placed DRB1 highest and HLA-C lowest in TCR association rates, which differed by HLA locus. TCR beta sequences reportedly predicted most subjects' HLA-A and HLA-B alleles accurately.

It was with 60 Vbeta and 13 Jbeta primers that the PCR ran. Data came from immunoSEQ multiplex PCR; TCRdb stores just in-frame clones and leaves some out. The table shows approximately 100,000 clones, with around a tenth occurring only once. As regards this clone: The antigen is not known.

V was clipped by 3 bases and J by 0 bases; unmatched bases: 7. The CDR3 has 18 residues. Germline assignment: CDR1 SGHRS and CDR2 YFSETQ. The sequence came from a man aged 45 to 65 in good health and CMV-seropositive. The material sequenced was PBMCs. The gene calls are TRBV5-1 and TRBJ2-6; 9 bases match TRBD1. The CDR3 is CASSYGQGLSSGANVLTF. The CDR3 DNA sequence: TGCGCCAGCAGCTATGGACAGGGGCTCAGCTCTGGGGCCAACGTCCTGACTTTC.